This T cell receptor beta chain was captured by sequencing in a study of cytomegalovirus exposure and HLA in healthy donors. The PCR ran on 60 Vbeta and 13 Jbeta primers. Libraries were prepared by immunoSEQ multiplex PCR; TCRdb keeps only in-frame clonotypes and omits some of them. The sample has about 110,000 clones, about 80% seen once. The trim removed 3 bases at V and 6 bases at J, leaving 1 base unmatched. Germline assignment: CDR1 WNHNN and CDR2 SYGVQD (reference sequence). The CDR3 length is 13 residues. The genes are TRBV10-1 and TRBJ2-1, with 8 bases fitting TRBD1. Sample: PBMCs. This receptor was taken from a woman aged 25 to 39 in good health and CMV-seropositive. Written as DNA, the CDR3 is TGCGCCAGCAGTGACCAGGGGGCCAATGAGCAGTTCTTC. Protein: CASSDQGANEQFF.